The clone carrying this T cell receptor (beta chain) was detected only a few times. Antigen unknown. Preparation of the TCRbeta library was carried out with unique molecular identifiers. TCRdb redid the calling of the PCR reads with MiXCR, one entry per CDR3 protein. The table records 900,000 or so distinct CDR3 sequences, 15% to 20% of them present only once. The data are from a study of T-cell reconstitution after alpha-beta-depleted transplantation in children. Trimming shortened V by 2 bases and J by 6 bases, and 11 bases separated the two germline ends. Germline V gene lookup returns CDR1 KGHSH and CDR2 LQKENI. The CDR3 has 14 residues. The study's findings and limits: Once a year had passed after transplant, T-cell counts and diversity came mostly from newly produced T cells. Where alpha-beta T cells came from about two months after transplant was reportedly several hundred expanded graft clones. Some patients' high day-60 TCRbeta diversity was traced to surviving recipient T cells and thymic progenitors.

The sequence derives from a male patient between 10 and 17 years old who had a stem cell transplant for acute lymphoblastic leukemia, so the T cells may come from the graft donor. The specimen comprised PBMCs, mostly from graft donor cells, sampled 360 days after TCRalphabeta/CD19-depleted stem cell transplant. The rearrangement links TRBV18 to TRBJ1-5, with D possibly matching TRBD1 (6 bases). The CDR3 here is CASSPAAGVQPQHF. The DNA of the CDR3 is TGTGCCAGCTCACCAGCGGCAGGGGTTCAGCCCCAGCATTTT.